The present T cell receptor delta chain was sequenced within a study of gamma-delta chains in newborns, infants, children. The CDR3 extends over 17 amino acids. Unmatched junction bases numbered 4, after V lost 3 bases and J lost 0 bases. Germline-derived CDR1 and CDR2 are GEAIGNYY and EKD. TCRdb made new clone calls on the reads using CATT. In the table there are some 11,000 delta-chain clones, less than 4.5% of which are singletons. This TCR came from a child who was a newborn, infant or young child, either healthy, febrile or measles-vaccinated (not recorded which). Source material: blood. The chain is built from TRDV2 and TRDJ3; 7 bases map to TRDD3. This CDR3 is CACDELGSSWDTRQMFF. In DNA, the CDR3 is TGTGCCTGTGACGAACTGGGGAGCTCCTGGGACACCCGACAGATGTTTTTC.